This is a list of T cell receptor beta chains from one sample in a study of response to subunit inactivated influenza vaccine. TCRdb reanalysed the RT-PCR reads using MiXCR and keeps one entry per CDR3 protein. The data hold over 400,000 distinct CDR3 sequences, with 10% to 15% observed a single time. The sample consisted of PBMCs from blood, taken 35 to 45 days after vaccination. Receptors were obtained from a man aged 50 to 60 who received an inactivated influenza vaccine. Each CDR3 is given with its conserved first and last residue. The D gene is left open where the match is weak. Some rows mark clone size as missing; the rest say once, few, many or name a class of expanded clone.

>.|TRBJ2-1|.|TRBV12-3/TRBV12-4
CASSRLGGQFF
TGTGCCAGCAGCAGACTAGGAGGGCAGTTCTTC
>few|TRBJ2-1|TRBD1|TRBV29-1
CSVGGQGRSYNEQFF
TGCAGCGTCGGCGGACAGGGTCGGTCCTACAATGAGCAGTTCTTC
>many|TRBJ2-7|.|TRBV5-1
CASSHNYEQYF
TGCGCCAGCAGCCACAACTACGAGCAGTACTTC
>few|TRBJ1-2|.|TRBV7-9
CASSVGPVYGYTF
TGTGCCAGCAGCGTGGGGCCAGTTTATGGCTACACCTTC
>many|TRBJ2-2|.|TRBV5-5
CASSFPGGLDTGELFF
TGTGCCAGCAGCTTCCCCGGGGGGCTGGACACCGGGGAGCTGTTTTTT
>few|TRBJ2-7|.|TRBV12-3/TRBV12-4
CASSEDPKGQYF
TGTGCCAGCAGTGAGGACCCAAAGGGGCAGTACTTC
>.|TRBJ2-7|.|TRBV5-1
CASSLAGSPPFYF
TGCGCCAGCAGCTTGGCCGGGTCCCCACCTTTTTACTTC
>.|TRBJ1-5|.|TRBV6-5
CASSYSINGRDQPQHF
TGTGCCAGCAGTTACTCTATCAATGGCAGGGATCAGCCCCAGCATTTT
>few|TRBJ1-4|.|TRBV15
CATRTGTGRGVFF
TGTGCCACCAGAACCGGGACCGGCCGAGGGGTGTTTTTT
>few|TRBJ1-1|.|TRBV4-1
CASSQAAGMNTEAFF
TGCGCCAGCAGCCAAGCTGCGGGAATGAACACTGAAGCTTTCTTT
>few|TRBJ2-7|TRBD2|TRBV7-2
CASSLRVAGGYEQYF
TGTGCCAGCAGCTTACGGGTAGCGGGAGGATACGAGCAGTACTTC
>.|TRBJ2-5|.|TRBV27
CASSQFKGLRAGETQYF
TGTGCCAGCAGTCAGTTTAAGGGTTTGAGAGCGGGAGAGACCCAGTACTTC
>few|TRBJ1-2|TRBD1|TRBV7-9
CASSLGDRVRGYGYTF
TGTGCCAGCAGCTTAGGGGACAGGGTTCGGGGCTATGGCTACACCTTC
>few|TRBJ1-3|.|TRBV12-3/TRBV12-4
CASKRDAWNSGNTIYF
TGTGCCAGCAAACGGGACGCTTGGAACTCTGGAAACACCATATATTTT
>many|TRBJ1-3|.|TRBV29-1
CSVVDSSRGNTIYF
TGCAGCGTGGTGGACAGTTCGCGAGGAAACACCATATATTTT
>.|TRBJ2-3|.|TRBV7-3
CASSLRRSDTQYF
TGTGCCAGCAGCTTGAGACGGTCAGATACGCAGTATTTT
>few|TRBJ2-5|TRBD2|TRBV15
CATSRGLAGGRKTQYF
TGTGCCACCAGCAGAGGACTAGCGGGAGGGCGGAAGACCCAGTACTTC
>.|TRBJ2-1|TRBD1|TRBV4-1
CASSHYPGQGVFNEQFF
TGCGCCAGCAGCCATTACCCGGGACAGGGGGTATTCAATGAGCAGTTCTTC
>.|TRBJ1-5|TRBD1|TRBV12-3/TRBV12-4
CASSEIGGATRQPQHF
TGTGCCAGCAGCGAAATAGGGGGCGCAACGAGGCAGCCCCAGCATTTT
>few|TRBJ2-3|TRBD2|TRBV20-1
CSARGRLAGESPQGDTQYF
TGCAGTGCTAGGGGGAGACTAGCGGGAGAGTCCCCACAGGGAGATACGCAGTATTTT
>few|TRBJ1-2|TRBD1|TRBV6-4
CASSELLREQGDGYTF
TGTGCCAGCAGTGAGCTCCTCCGGGAACAGGGGGATGGCTACACCTTC